This is a list of T cell receptor beta chains from one sample in a study of shared clonotypes between healthy human individuals. Data came from immunoSEQ multiplex PCR; TCRdb stores just in-frame clones and leaves some out. The sample holds roughly 450,000 clones, around 79% seen once. Source material: PBMCs. Receptors were obtained from a woman aged 40 to 49 in good health. Some clones in this sample may be carry-over from other donors' samples. The CDR3 runs from the conserved cysteine through the conserved F or W. The order of the fields is clone size, D gene, V gene, J gene, CDR3 protein, CDR3 DNA. D genes are given only for firm matches. Not every row has a clone size; where given, it reads once, few, many or a size class.

.	.	TRBV5-1	TRBJ2-1	CASSLGRGTYNEQFF	TGCGCCAGCAGCTTGGGACGGGGAACCTACAATGAGCAGTTCTTC
.	TRBD2	TRBV27	TRBJ2-7	CASSLLAGSHEQYF	TGTGCCAGCAGTTTACTAGCGGGATCCCACGAGCAGTACTTC
.	TRBD1	TRBV10-3	TRBJ2-2	CAIRRTGEGGELFF	TGTGCCATCAGGAGGACAGGGGAGGGCGGGGAGCTGTTTTTT
.	TRBD1	TRBV18	TRBJ2-1	CASSPRGKGATYNEQFF	TGTGCCAGCTCACCACGCGGCAAGGGGGCTACCTACAATGAGCAGTTCTTC
.	.	TRBV15	TRBJ2-6	CATSVRDGANVLTF	TGTGCCACCAGCGTCAGGGATGGGGCCAACGTCCTGACTTTC
.	.	TRBV19	TRBJ2-7	CASSIDGAGPEQYF	TGTGCCAGTAGTATAGATGGTGCAGGACCGGAGCAGTACTTC
.	.	TRBV10-3	TRBJ2-3	CAISVGKLGDTQYF	TGTGCCATCAGTGTCGGGAAACTGGGAGATACGCAGTATTTT
few	.	TRBV29-1	TRBJ1-1	CSVRQANTEAFF	TGCAGCGTTCGACAGGCCAACACTGAAGCTTTCTTT
.	.	TRBV7-2	TRBJ2-2	CASRPRGGELFF	TGTGCCAGCAGACCCAGGGGCGGGGAGCTGTTTTTT
.	TRBD1	TRBV19	TRBJ1-4	CASTDRVEGEKLFF	TGTGCCAGTACCGACAGGGTTGAGGGAGAAAAACTGTTTTTT
.	.	TRBV21-1	TRBJ2-7	CASSPQGAGDGSEQYF	TGTGCCAGCAGCCCCCAAGGAGCGGGAGACGGGAGCGAGCAGTACTTC
few	TRBD2	TRBV6-4	TRBJ2-3	CASSGGGLDTDTQYF	TGTGCCAGCAGTGGTGGTGGACTAGACACAGATACGCAGTATTTT
.	.	TRBV9	TRBJ2-7	CASSPSGGFYEQYF	TGTGCCAGCAGCCCATCAGGAGGGTTCTACGAGCAGTACTTC
few	TRBD2	TRBV19	TRBJ2-5	CASRTSGLAPETQYF	TGTGCCAGTAGGACTAGCGGGTTGGCCCCAGAGACCCAGTACTTC
.	.	TRBV28	TRBJ2-7	CASSWAATYEQYF	TGTGCCAGCAGTTGGGCCGCCACCTACGAGCAGTACTTC
.	.	TRBV7-3	TRBJ2-5	CASSLRLADSSQETQYF	TGTGCCAGCAGCTTGAGACTCGCTGACAGCTCACAAGAGACCCAGTACTTC
.	.	TRBV5-1	TRBJ2-3	CASSLTDASTDTQYF	TGCGCCAGCAGCTTGACAGATGCGTCCACAGATACGCAGTATTTT
few	.	TRBV30	TRBJ1-3	CAWSAPRVSGNTIYF	TGTGCCTGGAGTGCCCCAAGGGTCTCTGGAAACACCATATATTTT
.	.	TRBV15	TRBJ1-2	CATSRDRARSYGYTF	TGTGCCACCAGCAGAGATCGGGCCAGGTCCTATGGCTACACCTTC
.	.	TRBV29-1	TRBJ2-1	CSVEKGRRSSYNEQFF	TGCAGCGTTGAAAAGGGGCGGAGAAGCTCCTACAATGAGCAGTTCTTC
.	.	TRBV4-2	TRBJ2-1	CASSRPGESYNEQFF	TGTGCCAGCAGCCGCCCAGGGGAATCCTACAATGAGCAGTTCTTC